Here is one T cell receptor beta chain with its context. These data come from a study of T cell changes during pregnancy in multiple sclerosis. Only in-frame clones appear in the TCRdb table, and some are missing; sequencing was by immunoSEQ multiplex PCR. The sample contains 110,000 or so clones, around 93% of which appear only once. Deletions cut 4 bases from V and 0 bases from J, with 10 bases between. The length of the CDR3 is 15 residues. Germline CDR1 reads MNHEY; CDR2 reads SVGAGI. The chain joins TRBV6-5 to TRBJ1-3; a possible D gene is TRBD1 (5 bases). Specimen: peripheral blood, collected before pregnancy. This clonotype originated in a female donor with multiple sclerosis, enrolled in a pregnancy study. This CDR3 reads CASSSPGGSGNTIYF. The CDR3 DNA is TGTGCCAGCAGTTCCCCCGGGGGCTCTGGAAACACCATATATTTT.